The rows below give T cell receptor beta chains drawn from one sample of a study of control samples from healthy donors and cancer patients. Data came from immunoSEQ multiplex PCR; TCRdb stores just in-frame clones and leaves some out. The profile covers tens of thousands of clones, with approximately 89% appearing a single time and about 5.5% taken by the ten largest. Sequencing was carried out using blood. Every receptor here comes from a man between 45 and 60 years old in good health. The CDR3 runs from the conserved cysteine through the conserved F or W. Fields, in order: J gene, clone size, D gene, V gene, CDR3 protein, CDR3 DNA. D genes are given only for firm matches. Rows may omit the clone size; those that give it use once, few, many or a size class.

J: TRBJ1-6
size: NA
D: NA
V: TRBV27
CDR3: CASSLSNAQGVPSNSPLHF
DNA: TGTGCCAGCAGTTTATCGAATGCACAGGGTGTTCCCTCCAATTCACCCCTCCACTTT

J: TRBJ1-1
size: NA
D: NA
V: TRBV11-2
CDR3: CASSLSINMNTEAFF
DNA: TGTGCCAGCAGCTTAAGCATTAATATGAACACTGAAGCTTTCTTT

J: TRBJ2-2
size: NA
D: TRBD1
V: TRBV19
CDR3: CASSINLGQGAGELFF
DNA: TGTGCCAGTAGTATAAATTTGGGACAGGGTGCCGGGGAGCTGTTTTTT

J: TRBJ2-5
size: NA
D: NA
V: TRBV30
CDR3: CAWSDGPRETQYF
DNA: TGTGCCTGGAGTGACGGGCCTCGGGAGACCCAGTACTTC

J: TRBJ1-1
size: NA
D: NA
V: TRBV10-1
CDR3: CASSEATESPSEAFF
DNA: TGCGCCAGCAGTGAGGCGACGGAGTCCCCGTCTGAAGCTTTCTTT

J: TRBJ1-6
size: NA
D: TRBD1
V: TRBV5-1
CDR3: CASSSPDGQDYNSPLHF
DNA: TGCGCCAGCAGCTCCCCAGATGGACAGGATTATAATTCACCCCTCCACTTT

J: TRBJ1-4
size: NA
D: NA
V: TRBV27
CDR3: CASSPRGLGGEKLFF
DNA: TGTGCCAGCAGTCCTCGAGGATTGGGGGGTGAAAAACTGTTTTTT

J: TRBJ1-2
size: NA
D: NA
V: TRBV2
CDR3: CASTRDSNYGYTF
DNA: TGTGCCAGCACCAGGGATTCCAACTATGGCTACACCTTC

J: TRBJ1-2
size: NA
D: TRBD1
V: TRBV29-1
CDR3: CSVEKGQGTGYTF
DNA: TGCAGCGTTGAAAAGGGACAGGGGACAGGCTACACCTTC

J: TRBJ1-6
size: NA
D: NA
V: TRBV6-5
CDR3: CASSYEGSFASPLHF
DNA: TGTGCCAGCAGTTACGAGGGGAGCTTCGCTTCACCCCTCCACTTT

J: TRBJ1-2
size: NA
D: NA
V: TRBV6-5
CDR3: CASTSVGRVSGYTF
DNA: TGTGCCAGCACCTCGGTAGGCAGGGTGTCTGGCTACACCTTC

J: TRBJ2-1
size: NA
D: NA
V: TRBV9
CDR3: CASSVGSSSYNEQFF
DNA: TGTGCCAGCAGCGTGGGCTCAAGCTCCTACAATGAGCAGTTCTTC

J: TRBJ2-1
size: NA
D: TRBD1
V: TRBV5-1
CDR3: CASSLRDRGDNEQFF
DNA: TGCGCCAGCAGTCTCCGGGACAGGGGTGACAATGAGCAGTTCTTC

J: TRBJ2-1
size: NA
D: TRBD2
V: TRBV6-2/TRBV6-3
CDR3: CASSYSPGLAGGGEQFF
DNA: TGTGCCAGCAGTTACTCGCCGGGACTAGCGGGGGGAGGTGAGCAGTTCTTC

J: TRBJ1-3
size: once
D: NA
V: TRBV5-1
CDR3: CASSWNGGARGNTIYF
DNA: TGCGCCAGCAGCTGGAACGGGGGAGCGAGAGGAAACACCATATATTTT

J: TRBJ1-1
size: NA
D: NA
V: TRBV29-1
CDR3: CSVAPLETEAFF
DNA: TGCAGCGTCGCCCCTCTTGAAACTGAAGCTTTCTTT

J: TRBJ2-3
size: NA
D: NA
V: TRBV24-1
CDR3: CATSEGDTQYF
DNA: TGTGCCACCAGTGAAGGGGATACGCAGTATTTT

J: TRBJ2-7
size: once
D: TRBD1
V: TRBV6-1
CDR3: CASSALADRAPGEQYF
DNA: TGTGCCAGCAGTGCGCTCGCGGACAGGGCGCCTGGCGAGCAGTACTTC

J: TRBJ2-7
size: NA
D: TRBD2
V: TRBV11-3
CDR3: CASSRLLAGVPYEQYF
DNA: TGTGCCAGCAGCAGACTACTAGCGGGGGTTCCCTACGAGCAGTACTTC

J: TRBJ1-5
size: NA
D: NA
V: TRBV12-3/TRBV12-4
CDR3: CASSLGPQPQHF
DNA: TGTGCCAGCAGTTTAGGGCCGCAGCCCCAGCATTTT

J: TRBJ2-2
size: NA
D: NA
V: TRBV11-2
CDR3: CASSLGSGELFF
DNA: TGTGCCAGCAGCTTAGGGTCCGGGGAGCTGTTTTTT

J: TRBJ2-1
size: NA
D: TRBD1
V: TRBV4-1
CDR3: CASSLTGDNEQFF
DNA: TGCGCCAGCAGCCTTACAGGGGACAATGAGCAGTTCTTC

J: TRBJ2-7
size: NA
D: NA
V: TRBV7-2
CDR3: CASSLGSKGLAYEQYF
DNA: TGTGCCAGCAGCTTAGGATCAAAAGGTTTAGCCTACGAGCAGTACTTC

J: TRBJ2-7
size: NA
D: NA
V: TRBV30
CDR3: CAWSAGTIYEQYF
DNA: TGTGCCTGGAGTGCGGGTACTATCTACGAGCAGTACTTC

J: TRBJ2-5
size: NA
D: TRBD2
V: TRBV6-1
CDR3: CASSESAGGRYLGNF
DNA: TGTGCCAGCAGTGAATCGGCGGGGGGCCGGTACCTCGGAAACTTC

J: TRBJ1-5
size: NA
D: NA
V: TRBV3-1/TRBV3-2
CDR3: CASSVGQRWGNQPQHF
DNA: TGTGCCAGCAGTGTCGGGCAGAGGTGGGGTAATCAGCCCCAGCATTTT

J: TRBJ1-1
size: once
D: NA
V: TRBV6-5
CDR3: CASSPVGTEAFF
DNA: TGTGCCAGCAGCCCCGTTGGCACTGAAGCTTTCTTT

J: TRBJ2-2
size: NA
D: TRBD1
V: TRBV12-3/TRBV12-4
CDR3: CASRQGTSGELFF
DNA: TGTGCCAGCAGACAGGGGACGAGCGGGGAGCTGTTTTTT

J: TRBJ2-3
size: once
D: NA
V: TRBV7-2
CDR3: CASSGLTYGTRHTDTQYF
DNA: TGTGCCAGCAGTGGTTTGACTTACGGGACTCGGCACACAGATACGCAGTATTTT

J: TRBJ2-1
size: NA
D: NA
V: TRBV7-9
CDR3: CASSLTLGYNEQFF
DNA: TGTGCCAGCAGCTTAACTCTGGGATACAATGAGCAGTTCTTC

J: TRBJ2-7
size: NA
D: NA
V: TRBV3-1/TRBV3-2
CDR3: CASSQGTFHEQYF
DNA: TGTGCCAGCAGCCAAGGGACTTTCCACGAGCAGTACTTC

J: TRBJ2-1
size: NA
D: NA
V: TRBV14
CDR3: CASSSQGYNEQFF
DNA: TGTGCCAGCAGTAGCCAGGGATACAATGAGCAGTTCTTC

J: TRBJ2-1
size: NA
D: NA
V: TRBV2
CDR3: CASSPTPGGGEQFF
DNA: TGTGCCAGCAGTCCGACTCCCGGGGGAGGTGAGCAGTTCTTC

J: TRBJ2-5
size: NA
D: NA
V: TRBV7-9
CDR3: CASSPEGFPTSQETQYF
DNA: TGTGCCAGCAGCCCAGAGGGTTTTCCCACCTCACAGGAGACCCAGTACTTC

J: TRBJ2-5
size: many
D: NA
V: TRBV12-3/TRBV12-4
CDR3: CASSFRGWETQYF
DNA: TGTGCCAGCAGTTTTCGGGGGTGGGAGACCCAGTACTTC

J: TRBJ1-1
size: NA
D: NA
V: TRBV30
CDR3: CAWSVQGNTEAFF
DNA: TGTGCCTGGAGTGTACAGGGAAACACTGAAGCTTTCTTT

J: TRBJ2-3
size: NA
D: TRBD2
V: TRBV6-1
CDR3: CASSEGLGLGTDTQYF
DNA: TGTGCCAGCAGTGAAGGCCTTGGACTAGGCACAGATACGCAGTATTTT

J: TRBJ2-3
size: few
D: NA
V: TRBV6-2/TRBV6-3
CDR3: CASSYGGTTDTQYF
DNA: TGTGCCAGCAGTTACGGGGGGACCACAGATACGCAGTATTTT

J: TRBJ1-1
size: NA
D: NA
V: TRBV28
CDR3: CASMGGRGTEAFF
DNA: TGTGCCAGCATGGGAGGGAGGGGCACTGAAGCTTTCTTT

J: TRBJ2-3
size: once
D: NA
V: TRBV6-1
CDR3: CASSEAGRADTQYF
DNA: TGTGCCAGCAGTGAAGCTGGCAGGGCGGATACGCAGTATTTT